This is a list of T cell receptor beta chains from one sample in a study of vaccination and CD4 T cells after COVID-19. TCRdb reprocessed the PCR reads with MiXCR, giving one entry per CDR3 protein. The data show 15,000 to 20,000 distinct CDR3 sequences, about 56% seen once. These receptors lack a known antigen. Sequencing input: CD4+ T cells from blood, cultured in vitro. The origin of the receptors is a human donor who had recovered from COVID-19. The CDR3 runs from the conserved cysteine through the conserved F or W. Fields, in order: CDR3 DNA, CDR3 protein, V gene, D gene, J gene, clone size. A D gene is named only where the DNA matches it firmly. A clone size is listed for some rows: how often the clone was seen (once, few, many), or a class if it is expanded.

TGTGCCAGCAGAAGGAGTGCCCTGGATGAGCAGTTCTTC	CASRRSALDEQFF	TRBV5-4	NA	TRBJ2-1	NA
TGTGCCAGCAGCTTTTACGGACTAGCGGGAGGGTCAGGAGATGAGCAGTTCTTC	CASSFYGLAGGSGDEQFF	TRBV11-3	TRBD2	TRBJ2-1	NA
TGTGCCAGCAGGGCTTTTCGGGGGCGGGACTACAATGAGCAGTTCTTC	CASRAFRGRDYNEQFF	TRBV7-8	NA	TRBJ2-1	once
TGTGCCACCAGTGATTGGGGGAGAGGGTCCTACAATGAGCAGTTCTTC	CATSDWGRGSYNEQFF	TRBV24-1	NA	TRBJ2-1	NA
TGTGCCAGCAGCCAAGATTTGAGCTCTGGAAACACCATATATTTT	CASSQDLSSGNTIYF	TRBV4-2	NA	TRBJ1-3	NA
TGTGCCAGCAGCAAAGCAAGCAGACTGCAAGAGACCCAGTACTTC	CASSKASRLQETQYF	TRBV21-1	NA	TRBJ2-5	NA
TGTGCCACCAGTCCCCACGGGGGGCGGGAGGGCCAGGAGACCCAGTACTTC	CATSPHGGREGQETQYF	TRBV24-1	TRBD2	TRBJ2-5	few
TGTGCCAGCAGTTTATTGAGACTCTCGGGGGCCCAGTACTTC	CASSLLRLSGAQYF	TRBV12-3/TRBV12-4	NA	TRBJ2-5	NA
TGTGCCACCAGCAGGTTTAGGCAGGGGGCGAATGAGCAGTTCTTC	CATSRFRQGANEQFF	TRBV15	TRBD1	TRBJ2-1	NA
TGTGCCAGCAGCCAAGGACGACAGGGGGGTTATAATTCACCCCTCCACTTT	CASSQGRQGGYNSPLHF	TRBV4-2	TRBD1	TRBJ1-6	NA
TGCAGTGCTAGAGGGACAGTCTATAATTCACCCCTCCACTTT	CSARGTVYNSPLHF	TRBV20-1	NA	TRBJ1-6	NA
TGTGCCAGCAGTTACTCGTCGCCGGTAGGGGTCTACGAGCAGTACTTC	CASSYSSPVGVYEQYF	TRBV6-5	NA	TRBJ2-7	few
TGTGCCACCAGCTATACCCCCTCTGGGGAGCTGTTTTTT	CATSYTPSGELFF	TRBV15	NA	TRBJ2-2	few
TGTGCCAGCAGCTTAGAGGGGTGGAGCGAGCAGTACTTC	CASSLEGWSEQYF	TRBV7-9	NA	TRBJ2-7	NA
TGTGCCAGCAGCTCCCAGGATCAGCCCCAGCATTTT	CASSSQDQPQHF	TRBV11-2	NA	TRBJ1-5	few
TGTGCCACCAGTGATGAGAGCCCAACGGATGAGCAGTTCTTC	CATSDESPTDEQFF	TRBV24-1	NA	TRBJ2-1	few
TGCGCCAGCAGCCAAGATCGTGGGACCTACGAGCAGTACTTC	CASSQDRGTYEQYF	TRBV4-3	NA	TRBJ2-7	NA
TGTGCCAGCAGCTTGGTAGCGGGGGTAAAGACAGATACGCAGTATTTT	CASSLVAGVKTDTQYF	TRBV7-2	TRBD2	TRBJ2-3	NA
TGCAGTGCTAGGGGCCGGACTACCGTGAACTACGAGCAGTACTTC	CSARGRTTVNYEQYF	TRBV20-1	NA	TRBJ2-7	NA
TGTGCCACCAGTCCTACAGGGGGTGGGGTCCTGTCCAAAAACATTCAGTACTTC	CATSPTGGGVLSKNIQYF	TRBV15	TRBD1	TRBJ2-4	NA
TGCAGTGCTAGAGGCTCGGCAGGGGTCTTGGAGACCCAGTACTTC	CSARGSAGVLETQYF	TRBV20-1	NA	TRBJ2-5	few
TGTGCCATCAGTGGACTCCACGATCCGGATACGCAGTATTTT	CAISGLHDPDTQYF	TRBV10-3	NA	TRBJ2-3	NA
TGTGCCACCAGTGGACGAGCTGGCAGGTCCGCCTTTAATGAGCAGTTCTTC	CATSGRAGRSAFNEQFF	TRBV24-1	NA	TRBJ2-1	NA
TGTGCCAGCAGGATCGACAGAGGCTATGGCTACACCTTC	CASRIDRGYGYTF	TRBV6-1	NA	TRBJ1-2	NA
TGTGCCTGGAGTGTGGTGGCCCGTGGCTACACCTTC	CAWSVVARGYTF	TRBV30	NA	TRBJ1-2	NA
TGCAGTGCTCCTAGCGGGAGGGCCCGGGAGACCCAGTACTTC	CSAPSGRARETQYF	TRBV20-1	TRBD2	TRBJ2-5	NA
TGTGCCAGCAGGAATGACAGGACCTCCTACGAGCAGTACTTC	CASRNDRTSYEQYF	TRBV6-1	NA	TRBJ2-7	NA
TGTGCCAGCAGCCGCGCCTGGCGTAGCACTCACGAGCAGTACTTC	CASSRAWRSTHEQYF	TRBV7-2	NA	TRBJ2-7	NA
TGTGCCAGCAGCAACCCCGGCCGTCCGACCCAGTACTTC	CASSNPGRPTQYF	TRBV21-1	NA	TRBJ2-5	few
TGTGCCAGCAGCCGACCCGGGACGTATGAGCAGTTCTTC	CASSRPGTYEQFF	TRBV6-2/TRBV6-3	NA	TRBJ2-1	NA
TGCAGTGCTAGAGATCGAGGGGTCGAGCAGTACTTC	CSARDRGVEQYF	TRBV20-1	NA	TRBJ2-7	NA
TGTGCCAGCAGTTACAGGACAGGGGGAACCAGCACAGATACGCAGTATTTT	CASSYRTGGTSTDTQYF	TRBV6-5	TRBD1	TRBJ2-3	NA
TGCAGTGCTCGACTAGCGGGGGGGTATCGTGGGGCCAACGTCCTGACTTTC	CSARLAGGYRGANVLTF	TRBV20-1	TRBD2	TRBJ2-6	NA
TGTGCCAGCAGGCCGACTAGTCTGAACACCGGGGAGCTGTTTTTT	CASRPTSLNTGELFF	TRBV12-3/TRBV12-4	NA	TRBJ2-2	NA
TGTGCCTGGATGGGGTCAGTCTCTGGGGCCAACGTCCTGACTTTC	CAWMGSVSGANVLTF	TRBV30	NA	TRBJ2-6	NA
TGCAGCGTAGGGGGCGCCGATGAAAAACTGTTTTTT	CSVGGADEKLFF	TRBV29-1	TRBD1	TRBJ1-4	NA
TGTGCCAGCAGTGAGCAGACAAAAGGGACGACACCCCTCCACTTT	CASSEQTKGTTPLHF	TRBV6-1	NA	TRBJ1-6	medium-sized
TGCAGTGCCCCTGGGCTAGCGGGTGAGATTAGCACAGATACGCAGTATTTT	CSAPGLAGEISTDTQYF	TRBV20-1	TRBD2	TRBJ2-3	NA
TGTGCCTGGAGGCGAGATCGGAAAGCTTTCTTT	CAWRRDRKAFF	TRBV30	NA	TRBJ1-1	NA
TGTGCCAGCAGCTTCTTAGCGGGATCTACAGATACGCAGTATTTT	CASSFLAGSTDTQYF	TRBV5-4	TRBD2	TRBJ2-3	once
TGTGCCACCAGCAGACCCAAAAACAGGGTAAATGGCTACACCTTC	CATSRPKNRVNGYTF	TRBV15	NA	TRBJ1-2	NA
TGTGCCAGCAGCTACAGCCGGGACACAGGGCAAGGGGATCAGCCCCAGCATTTT	CASSYSRDTGQGDQPQHF	TRBV7-9	NA	TRBJ1-5	NA
TGTGCCATCAGTGAGGGAGGGGACAGGGGAGACTATGGCTACACCTTC	CAISEGGDRGDYGYTF	TRBV10-3	TRBD1	TRBJ1-2	medium-sized
TGCAGTGCTTGGACAGGGAAGTTTTACGAGCAGTACTTC	CSAWTGKFYEQYF	TRBV20-1	TRBD1	TRBJ2-7	few